The entry below describes one TCR beta chain. What it recognizes is unknown. Repertoires were generated with immunoSEQ multiplex PCR, while TCRdb's copy carries only in-frame clones and drops some. The table has some 130,000 clones, approximately 85% seen once. CDR3 length: 16 amino acids. Trimming cost V 6 bases and J 0 bases, with 18 bases left between them. Per germline, CDR1 SQVTM and CDR2 ANQGSEA. This specimen belongs to a study of T cell responses to AZD1222 COVID-19 vaccine. Study outcomes and limitations: It was only 6 or 7 AZD1222 recipients who were seropositive at baseline. Vaccine-related CD4 TCRs covered spike, predominating at 160-218 and 743-854. A mostly white British donor set with more females was recruited, and clonal diversity was possibly underestimated. Without day 14 samples, only post-peak T cell repertoires were studied.

The sequence was collected from an adult in good health. V and J are TRBV29-1 and TRBJ1-3; TRBD1 might be the D (5 bases). The material sequenced was peripheral blood, taken on day 0 of MenACWY control vaccination. The CDR3 here is CSVDSSSGGSGNTIYF. The DNA for the CDR3 is TGCAGCGTCGACTCTTCGAGCGGGGGCTCTGGAAACACCATATATTTT.